What follows are 31 T cell receptor beta chains derived from one specimen sequenced in a study of shared clonotypes between healthy human individuals. Data came from immunoSEQ multiplex PCR; TCRdb stores just in-frame clones and leaves some out. The data show 2,500,000 or so clones, roughly 92% seen once. Sequenced sample: naive CD4+ T cells from PBMCs. The subset denotes: CD45RA+ positively selected. The source of these receptors is a man younger than 35 in good health. Some clones in this sample may be carry-over from other donors' samples.

This chain links TRBV6-5 with TRBJ2-7; 7 bases fit TRBD2. The CDR3 spans 13 residues. Losses at the gene ends were 2 bases for V and 5 bases for J; bases not matched to a gene: 3. From germline, CDR1 is MNHEY and CDR2 SVGAGI. CDR3 loop: CASSYGAGDEQYF. CDR3 sequence (DNA): TGTGCCAGCAGTTACGGGGCGGGGGACGAGCAGTACTTC.

This sequence joins TRBV19 and TRBJ2-3; 16 bases align to TRBD2. V dropped 3 bases and J dropped 10; count of bases not matched to a gene: 10. This CDR3 has 17 residues. Germline-derived CDR1 and CDR2 are LNHDA and SQIVND (reference sequence). The CDR3 loop is CASSIGTSGRAVLPQYF. The CDR3 DNA reads TGTGCCAGTAGTATCGGGACTAGCGGGAGGGCCGTTCTCCCGCAGTATTTT.

This chain joins TRBV6-5 and TRBJ2-2; 7 bases fit TRBD2. CDR1 and CDR2 (germline): MNHEY, SVGAGI. V was clipped by 4 bases and J by 6 bases; unmatched bases: 2. CDR3 length: 13 residues. The CDR3, as DNA: TGTGCCAGCAGTTGGACTAGAGCCGGGGAGCTGTTTTTT. This sequence encodes CASSWTRAGELFF.

This rearrangement joins TRBV4-3 to TRBJ1-4, with 9 bases that match TRBD1. V lost 1 base, J lost 8 bases, and 11 bases stayed unmatched. The CDR3 runs to 17 residues. Germline-derived CDR1 and CDR2 are LGHNA and YSLEER. The CDR3 region is CASSQGGNRGPYEKLFF. DNA for the CDR3: TGCGCCAGCAGCCAAGGGGGAAACAGGGGGCCCTACGAAAAACTGTTTTTT.

The V call is TRBV4-3, the J call TRBJ2-1; TRBD2 matches 11 bases. CDR1 and CDR2 from the germline V gene are LGHNA and YSLEER. V dropped 1 base and J dropped 8; count of bases not matched to a gene: 10. CDR3 length: 17 amino acids. The CDR3: CASSQGYGLAGGDEQFF. DNA for the CDR3: TGCGCCAGCAGCCAAGGGTATGGTCTAGCGGGAGGTGATGAGCAGTTCTTC.

This clone was observed a single time. CDR3 sequence reads: CASSPFSARAGNTIYF. CDR3 DNA: TGTGCCAGCTCACCATTCTCGGCCAGGGCTGGAAACACCATATATTTT. The V gene is TRBV18, the J gene TRBJ1-3; possible D gene TRBD1, 5 bases. Germline assignment: CDR1 KGHSH and CDR2 LQKENI. The CDR3 extends over 16 amino acids. The ends were cut back, 2 bases at V and 2 bases at J, with 13 bases in the middle.

The V call is TRBV28, the J call TRBJ1-5; tentative D call: TRBD1 (5 bases). Germline V gene lookup returns CDR1 MDHEN and CDR2 SYDVKM. The germline V and J ends were trimmed by 7 bases and 6 bases, with 16 bases remaining between them. CDR3 length: 14 amino acids. CDR3 protein: CASTYGRVGQPQHF. The DNA of the CDR3 is TGTGCCAGCACCTACGGCAGGGTGGGTCAGCCCCAGCATTTT.

The chain joins TRBV28 to TRBJ1-2; D not resolved. The V gene's germline CDR1 is MDHEN and CDR2 SYDVKM. The CDR3 loop spans 18 amino acids. Trimming stripped 2 bases from V and 0 bases from J, with 19 bases between. CDR3 nucleotides: TGTGCCAGCAGTTTAGTTTGGTCGGCAGAGCCATCTAACTATGGCTACACCTTC. This encodes CASSLVWSAEPSNYGYTF.

This clone is a singleton in its sample. The chain links TRBV4-2 to TRBJ1-2; D is undetermined. V gave up 0 bases and J gave up 2 bases, with 10 bases separating them. The CDR3 totals 15 residues. Per germline, CDR1 LGHNA and CDR2 YNFKEQ. CDR3 residues: CASSQDQTLNYGYTF. In DNA, the CDR3 is TGTGCCAGCAGCCAAGATCAGACACTAAACTATGGCTACACCTTC.

The V gene is TRBV19, the J gene TRBJ2-7; 8 positions match TRBD2. The CDR3 extends over 15 amino acids. Germline V gives CDR1 LNHDA, CDR2 SQIVND (reference sequence). The ends lost 3 bases at V and 2 bases at J; junction bases unmatched: 6. CDR3 in DNA: TGTGCCAGTAGTATTCGGGGCGGGAGGACCTACGAGCAGTACTTC. It yields the protein CASSIRGGRTYEQYF.

The genes are TRBV28 and TRBJ1-5; a possible D gene is TRBD1 (6 bases). This CDR3 is 16 amino acids long. The germline V gene has CDR1 MDHEN and CDR2 SYDVKM. The V end lost 4 bases, the J end lost 3 bases, and 16 bases lay between the germline ends. CDR3 in amino acids: CASSSYIQGDNQPQHF. The CDR3 coding sequence is TGTGCCAGCAGTTCGTACATACAGGGAGACAATCAGCCCCAGCATTTT.

This chain uses TRBV5-1 with TRBJ2-4, with 11 bases identical to TRBD2. This CDR3 contains 16 residues. V trimming: 0 bases; J trimming: 6 bases; junction bases outside the gene matches: 5. Germline values: CDR1 SGHRS, CDR2 YFSETQ. The CDR3, as DNA: TGCGCCAGCAGCTTGGGACTAGCGGGAACCACAAACATTCAGTACTTC. Translating gives CASSLGLAGTTNIQYF. Complete variable domain (other parts from reference TRBV5-1 and TRBJ2-4): KAGVTQTPRYLIKTRGQQVTLSCSPISGHRSVSWYQQTPGQGLQFLFEYFSETQRNKGNFPGRFSGRQFSNSRSEMNVSTLELGDSALYLCASSLGLAGTTNIQYFGAGTRLSVL.

Regarding this clone: Distinct nucleotide sequences in the sample also encode this CDR3. The chain employs TRBV7-2 and TRBJ2-5; TRBD2 matches at 9 bases. With V trimmed by 5 bases and J by 4 bases, 2 bases remained unmatched. This CDR3 comprises 13 residues. Germline loops: CDR1 SGHTA, CDR2 FQGNSA. The CDR3 loop is CASSLSGRETQYF. The CDR3 DNA sequence: TGTGCCAGCAGCCTTAGCGGGAGAGAGACCCAGTACTTC.

This sequence joins TRBV5-1 and TRBJ2-7, with D possibly TRBD1 on 5 matching bases. Trimming took 4 bases from V and 2 from J, leaving 13 bases between them. The length of the CDR3 is 14 residues. Germline loops: CDR1 SGHRS, CDR2 YFSETQ. This chain's CDR3 is CASSQIGAAYEQYF. DNA of the CDR3: TGCGCCAGCAGCCAGATAGGGGCTGCCTACGAGCAGTACTTC.

The V and J genes are TRBV7-2 and TRBJ2-7, with D maybe TRBD1 (6 bases). The V end was cut by 1 base, the J end by 2 bases, with 12 bases between. The V gene's germline CDR1 is SGHTA and CDR2 FQGNSA. This CDR3 has 15 residues. The CDR3 DNA reads as TGTGCCAGCAGCTTAGGGCTGACAGGAACCTACGAGCAGTACTTC. Translation: CASSLGLTGTYEQYF.

This clone was observed a few times. This rearrangement joins TRBV28 to TRBJ1-4; D is ambiguous. Germline V gene data show CDR1 as MDHEN and CDR2 as SYDVKM. The CDR3 consists of 13 residues. V dropped 4 bases and J dropped 8 bases, with 11 bases sitting between them. This CDR3 reads CASSSPTAEKLFF. CDR3 DNA sequence: TGTGCCAGCAGTTCGCCTACAGCAGAAAAACTGTTTTTT.

V gene TRBV25-1 combines with J gene TRBJ2-7, with 8 nucleotides matching TRBD1. The CDR3 spans 13 residues. The germline V gene has CDR1 MGHDK and CDR2 SYGVNS. V lost 7 bases, J lost 2 bases, and 4 bases stayed unmatched. CDR3 coding DNA: TGTGCCAGCACTGCAGGGGGCGCCTACGAGCAGTACTTC. Translation gives CASTAGGAYEQYF.

In its sample, this clone was seen once. The chain links TRBV18 to TRBJ2-1, with 9 bases fitting TRBD2. The CDR3 runs 17 residues. V trimming: 3 bases; J trimming: 0 bases; junction bases outside the gene matches: 6. Germline lookup yields CDR1 KGHSH and CDR2 LQKENI. This CDR3 reads CASSPLLAGSSYNEQFF. The CDR3 coding sequence is TGTGCCAGCTCACCCCTTCTAGCGGGGAGCTCCTACAATGAGCAGTTCTTC. Variable domain in full (rest from reference TRBV18 and TRBJ2-1): NAGVMQNPRHLVRRRGQEARLRCSPMKGHSHVYWYRQLPEEGLKFMVYLQKENIIDESGMPKERFSAEFPKEGPSILRIQQVVRGDSAAYFCASSPLLAGSSYNEQFFGPGTRLTVL.

As regards this clone: Different DNA sequences within this sample yield the same CDR3. The chain carries TRBV9 and TRBJ2-6, with D perhaps matching TRBD1 (5 bases). Germline CDR1 and CDR2: SGDLS and YYNGEE. V lost 5 bases to trimming and J lost 4 bases, with 13 bases between them. This CDR3 is built from 15 residues. CDR3 in amino acids: CASSATGSGANVLTF. The CDR3 region has the DNA TGTGCCAGCAGTGCTACAGGATCCGGGGCCAACGTCCTGACTTTC. Full variable domain (remainder filled in from reference TRBV9 and TRBJ2-6): DSGVTQTPKHLITATGQRVTLRCSPRSGDLSVYWYQQSLDQGLQFLIQYYNGEERAKGNILERFSAQQFPDLHSELNLSSLELGDSALYFCASSATGSGANVLTFGAGSRLTVL.

The chain joins TRBV6-5 to TRBJ2-7; a possible D gene is TRBD1 (5 bases). The CDR3 is 13 residues long. The ends were cut back, 5 bases at V and 2 bases at J, with 10 bases in the middle. Looked up from germline, CDR1 is MNHEY and CDR2 is SVGAGI. As DNA, the CDR3 is TGTGCCAGCAGTATAGACAGACCCTACGAGCAGTACTTC. Translated, it gives CASSIDRPYEQYF.

The rearrangement uses TRBV7-2 and TRBJ1-2, with D possibly TRBD1 on 6 matching bases. The germline gives CDR1 SGHTA, CDR2 FQGNSA. CDR3 length equals 15 residues. Trimming took 0 bases from V and 4 from J, leaving 12 bases between them. The CDR3 DNA follows: TGTGCCAGCAGCTTAGCGCCACAGGGAATCTATGGCTACACCTTC. Protein: CASSLAPQGIYGYTF.

V and J are TRBV19 and TRBJ2-1; D perhaps matches TRBD2 (5 bases). CDR3 length: 13 residues. Germline lookup yields CDR1 LNHDA and CDR2 SQIVND (reference sequence). The V end was cut by 5 bases, the J end by 3 bases, with 8 bases between. Written as DNA, the CDR3 is TGTGCCAGTAGTCTCGGGGACTACAATGAGCAGTTCTTC. Its protein product is CASSLGDYNEQFF.

The chain is built from TRBV18 and TRBJ2-2, with 7 bases matching TRBD1. The junction had 12 bases not matched to a gene; V was cut back by 4 bases and J by 1 base. Germline CDR1 reads KGHSH; CDR2 reads LQKENI. The CDR3 is made up of 18 amino acids. This CDR3 reads CASSQIPGQALNTGELFF. The CDR3 nucleotides read TGTGCCAGCTCACAAATCCCTGGACAGGCGTTGAACACCGGGGAGCTGTTTTTT.

This clone has a handful of counts. The CDR3 is CASSPIGEEEYNEQFF. CDR3 DNA sequence: TGCGCCAGCAGCCCAATAGGGGAGGAGGAGTACAATGAGCAGTTCTTC. The chain employs TRBV4-1 and TRBJ2-1; D might be TRBD2 (6 bases). This CDR3 has 16 amino acids. V was trimmed by 4 bases and J by 4 bases, leaving 17 bases between them. CDR1 and CDR2 from the germline V gene are MGHRA and YSYEKL.

With regard to this clone: This sample includes further DNA sequences coding for the same CDR3. This chain uses TRBV6-5 with TRBJ2-3; no firm D call. The CDR3 is made up of 14 amino acids. V gave up 0 bases and J gave up 0 bases, with 4 bases separating them. Germline V gene data show CDR1 as MNHEY and CDR2 as SVGAGI. The CDR3 reads CASSYSVSTDTQYF. DNA for the CDR3: TGTGCCAGCAGTTACTCGGTCAGCACAGATACGCAGTATTTT.

J is TRBJ1-5 and V is TRBV28; D unclear. CDR1 is MDHEN, CDR2 SYDVKM, per germline. V lost 6 bases, J lost 6 bases, and 12 bases lay in between. The CDR3 sequence is 13 residues long. CDR3 DNA: TGTGCCAGCAGCGGGGAGAGGTTTCAGCCCCAGCATTTT. It translates to CASSGERFQPQHF. The variable domain in full, completed from reference TRBV28 and TRBJ1-5, reads DVKVTQSSRYLVKRTGEKVFLECVQDMDHENMFWYRQDPGLGLRLIYFSYDVKMKEKGDIPEGYSVSREKKERFSLILESASTNQTSMYLCASSGERFQPQHFGDGTRLSIL.

J is TRBJ1-4 and V is TRBV6-1; D call uncertain. Between the trimmed V and J ends, which lost 2 bases and 11 bases, there was a span of 12 bases. This CDR3 contains 13 residues. CDR1 MNHNS and CDR2 SASEGT come from the germline V gene. CDR3 amino acids: CASSESALLKLFF. In nucleotides, the CDR3 is TGTGCCAGCAGTGAATCGGCCCTACTCAAACTGTTTTTT.

The gene calls are TRBV7-6 and TRBJ2-7; D not certain. V dropped 5 bases and J dropped 1 base, with 6 bases sitting between them. Looked up from germline, CDR1 is SGHVS and CDR2 is FNYEAQ. This CDR3 is 12 amino acids long. CDR3: CASSHQSYEQYF. CDR3 in DNA: TGTGCCAGCAGCCACCAGTCCTACGAGCAGTACTTC.

V and J are TRBV7-2 and TRBJ2-7; 10 nucleotides align to TRBD2. The CDR3 runs to 16 residues. With 5 bases clipped from V and 5 bases from J, the junction kept 12 bases outside the gene matches. Germline-derived CDR1 and CDR2 are SGHTA and FQGNSA. The CDR3 spells CASSGGTSVKVNEQYF. In DNA form, the CDR3 reads TGTGCCAGCAGCGGTGGGACTAGCGTGAAGGTCAACGAGCAGTACTTC.

J is TRBJ2-1 and V is TRBV30, with a possible D match to TRBD1 (6 bases). CDR3 size: 13 residues. V dropped 7 bases and J dropped 0 bases, with 10 bases sitting between them. Germline CDR1 GTSNPN, CDR2 SVGIG (reference sequence). The CDR3 nucleotides read TGTGCCTCCAGGGGCGCCTCCTACAATGAGCAGTTCTTC. This encodes CASRGASYNEQFF.

The gene calls are TRBV25-1 and TRBJ1-6; D not certain. The CDR3 has 11 residues. Trimming cost V 3 bases and J 8 bases, with 2 bases left between them. The germline gives CDR1 MGHDK, CDR2 SYGVNS. In DNA form, the CDR3 reads TGTGCCAGCAGTGATGATTCACCCCTCCACTTT. Protein product: CASSDDSPLHF.